This is a list of T cell receptor beta chains from one sample in a study of molecular identifiers for immune sequencing clone quantification. TCRdb fed the PCR reads into MiXCR, producing one record per CDR3 protein. The table has about 330,000 distinct CDR3 sequences, roughly a quarter seen once. Sequences were obtained from naive CD8+ T cells from blood, with Jurkat cell RNA spiked in. Every receptor here comes from a human donor in good health. Some libraries in this study had Jurkat cell RNA spiked in. CDR3s include the opening cysteine and the closing phenylalanine or tryptophan. D genes are given only for firm matches. The size entry is marked missing in some rows and otherwise reads once, few, many or a size class.

NA	TRBV19	few	TRBJ1-2	CASGPTTGPAVGYTF	TGTGCCAGTGGGCCCACGACAGGACCCGCTGTCGGCTACACCTTC
TRBD1	TRBV29-1	many	TRBJ2-7	CSVEAGTGGYEQYF	TGCAGCGTTGAAGCCGGGACAGGGGGCTACGAGCAGTACTTC
NA	TRBV7-8	NA	TRBJ2-1	CASSLGQGFNNEQSF	TGTGCCAGCAGCTTAGGGCAGGGGTTTAACAATGAGCAGTCCTTC
NA	TRBV28	many	TRBJ1-3	CASRQRDGRGNTIYF	TGTGCCAGCAGACAAAGGGACGGTAGGGGAAACACCATATATTTT
TRBD2	TRBV29-1	many	TRBJ2-2	CSVKITSGSAGELFF	TGCAGCGTAAAAATAACTAGCGGGAGCGCCGGGGAGCTGTTTTTT
NA	TRBV3-2	NA	TRBJ2-5	CASSRETLIETQYF	TGTGCCAGCAGCCGCGAGACCCTGATTGAGACCCAGTACTTC
NA	TRBV7-2	many	TRBJ2-1	CASSLYVTYNEQFF	TGTGCCAGCAGCTTATACGTCACATACAATGAGCAGTTCTTC
NA	TRBV10-1	few	TRBJ2-5	CASSESRGWETQYF	TGCGCCAGCAGTGAGTCCAGAGGATGGGAGACCCAGTACTTC
NA	TRBV7-9	many	TRBJ2-7	CASSQGAGLHEQYF	TGTGCCAGCAGCCAAGGGGCCGGACTCCACGAGCAGTACTTC
NA	TRBV10-3	NA	TRBJ2-3	CAIGPVGGEADTQYF	TGTGCCATCGGCCCCGTGGGGGGAGAGGCAGATACGCAGTATTTT
NA	TRBV12-3/TRBV12-4	NA	TRBJ2-7	CASSLRDPDYEQYF	TGTGCCAGCAGTTTACGGGACCCAGACTACGAGCAGTACTTC
NA	TRBV27	NA	TRBJ2-5	CASSLFGGEETQYF	TGTGCCAGCAGTTTATTTGGGGGAGAAGAGACCCAGTACTTC
TRBD1	TRBV4-3	NA	TRBJ1-5	CASSQNTGGAQPQHF	TGCGCCAGCAGCCAAAATACAGGGGGCGCCCAGCCCCAGCATTTT
TRBD1	TRBV6-5	many	TRBJ2-1	CASSYLRTGNDEQFF	TGTGCCAGCAGTTACTTACGGACAGGGAACGATGAGCAGTTCTTC
NA	TRBV20-1	NA	TRBJ1-2	CSARDRGMNSNYGYTF	TGCAGTGCTAGAGACAGGGGAATGAACTCTAACTATGGCTACACCTTC
NA	TRBV2	few	TRBJ2-1	CARARDAVSSNEQFF	TGTGCCAGGGCTAGGGACGCCGTCTCCTCTAATGAGCAGTTCTTC
NA	TRBV13	few	TRBJ2-7	CASSLNGALQYF	TGTGCCAGCAGCTTAAACGGGGCCCTGCAGTACTTC
NA	TRBV7-8	many	TRBJ2-4	CASSLKSPWLALAKNIQYF	TGTGCCAGCAGCCTAAAGTCCCCGTGGCTAGCGTTAGCCAAAAACATTCAGTACTTC
NA	TRBV14	many	TRBJ2-3	CASSQDVGWGDTQYF	TGTGCCAGCAGCCAAGATGTGGGTTGGGGAGATACGCAGTATTTT
NA	TRBV25-1	few	TRBJ2-1	CASRLSGSSYNEQFF	TGTGCCAGCAGACTTAGCGGTAGCTCCTACAATGAGCAGTTCTTC
NA	TRBV4-1	few	TRBJ2-1	CASSPLAQAYNEQFF	TGCGCCAGCAGCCCTCTTGCGCAGGCGTACAATGAGCAGTTCTTC
TRBD1	TRBV19	few	TRBJ1-5	CASSAGDRGYNQPQHF	TGTGCCAGTAGTGCTGGGGACAGGGGGTACAATCAGCCCCAGCATTTT
NA	TRBV28	NA	TRBJ1-4	CASTPVAYADEKLFF	TGTGCCAGCACCCCGGTTGCGTACGCGGACGAAAAACTGTTTTTT
NA	TRBV27	NA	TRBJ2-7	CASSIRDTYEQYF	TGTGCCAGCAGTATCCGGGACACCTACGAGCAGTACTTC
TRBD1	TRBV19	NA	TRBJ2-7	CASRMTGGASYEQYF	TGTGCCAGTAGAATGACAGGGGGCGCCTCCTACGAGCAGTACTTC
TRBD2	TRBV20-1	few	TRBJ2-7	CSARVLGLAQSYEQYF	TGCAGTGCTAGAGTTTTGGGACTAGCGCAATCCTACGAGCAGTACTTC
NA	TRBV19	few	TRBJ2-7	CASSIIYGLSYEQYF	TGTGCCAGTAGTATAATTTACGGGCTTAGCTACGAGCAGTACTTC
TRBD1	TRBV7-9	many	TRBJ2-7	CASSLTGTYEQYF	TGTGCCAGCAGCTTGACAGGGACCTACGAGCAGTACTTC
NA	TRBV9	few	TRBJ2-7	CASSVGSGVASEQYF	TGTGCCAGCAGCGTAGGTTCAGGGGTAGCTAGCGAGCAGTACTTC
TRBD1	TRBV2	NA	TRBJ2-6	CASRVDRETLVGASVLTF	TGTGCCAGCCGTGTGGACAGGGAAACTTTAGTTGGGGCCAGCGTCCTGACTTTC
NA	TRBV28	many	TRBJ2-7	CASSLNYEQYF	TGTGCCAGCAGCCTGAACTACGAGCAGTACTTC